This T cell receptor (beta chain) was captured by sequencing in a study of T cell responses to AZD1222 COVID-19 vaccine (dated by TCRdb to about 2021). Some background on the complete study: AZD1222 recipients whose second dose came at about 4 weeks and those whose second dose came at about 12 weeks were combined into one group, since spike-specific TCR depth and breadth did not differ between the two schedules. TCR sequencing covered over 230 trial participants: some 210 given two doses of AZD1222 and around 26 given two doses of MenACWY control vaccine. Trial participants were enrolled into age subgroups of 18-55, 56-69 and 70-plus years, which contained 148, 28 and 57 TCR-sequenced participants, respectively.

For this clone: Its binding antigen is unknown. Base qualities are not recorded, but no much larger clone differs from it by a single base.

The CDR3 regions of human TCRbeta chains were analyzed by immunosequencing. The original methods were these. TCRs in the repertoires were compared against a reference library of SARS-CoV-2-specific TCRs that had been generated with the MIRA antigen-specificity platform. Breadth meant the fraction of unique TCRs that were SARS-CoV-2-associated, whereas depth meant the fraction of total T cells that were SARS-CoV-2-associated. Using the MIRA data, each spike-specific TCR was mapped to the spike region that the TCR reacts to and placed in a CD4 or CD8 class. Log10-transformed breadth and depth values were compared by one-way ANOVA with Sidak's multiple comparisons tests. TCRdb's version of the immuneACCESS table is confined to in-frame rearrangements and falls short of the full clone set. An unresolved V gene accounts for under half of the shortfall where checked; the remainder is of unknown origin. V and J calls plus clone size are reproduced from that table; the DNA served to infer D and trimming. The sample profile shows over 100,000 clones; around nine tenths of them were found once. Approximately 12% of the sample is in the top ten clones.

The time point label corresponds to: baseline before first vaccination. Vaccinee samples came from UK trials COV001 and COV002, including a single-blind randomized controlled phase 2/3 trial of AZD1222 (ChAdOx1 nCoV-19) in healthy adults. Trial participant PBMC samples were collected at day 0 and day 28 after the second dose for TCRbeta chain sequencing. Spanning cysteine to phenylalanine, the CDR3 consists of 14 amino acids. Of the read, only the CDR3 DNA is kept; its 42 bases are in frame from base 1. CDR1 and CDR2 were assigned from the germline V gene as MDHEN and SYDVKM. Trimming costs V 7 bases and J 4 bases, and their ends lie 14 bases apart. Paper-wide results and their limitations: In the small 56-69-year group, the increase in depth fell short of significance, most likely because of low power. After two AZD1222 doses, both the breadth and the depth of spike-specific TCRs were significantly higher than at day 0 and than in MenACWY recipients. Conclusions about previously exposed vaccinees are limited, since just a handful of AZD1222 recipients were seropositive for SARS-CoV-2 at baseline. Reportedly, close to half of the unique spike-specific TCRs recognized epitopes lying outside the regions that are mutated in the B.1.351 and B.1.1.7 variants. The whole spike protein was spanned by vaccine-associated CD4 TCRs, and dominant responses were seen in regions 160-218 and 743-854. Because no samples from the day 14 peak response were available, repertoires could be characterized only after the peak T cell response. Participants were mostly white British and included more females than males, and it was suggested by the authors that clonal diversity may have been underestimated.

The sample in question was peripheral blood, obtained on day 0 of AZD1222 vaccination. The sequence derives from an adult in good health. The sequence links TRBV28 to TRBJ2-4, with a weak D call of TRBD2 (5 bases match). The DNA is TGTGCCAGCATCGATGAGGGTAGAAAAAACATTCAGTACTTC. Translated, it gives CASIDEGRKNIQYF.